The T cell receptor (beta chain) under discussion was sequenced for a study of control samples from healthy donors and cancer patients. Profiling relied on immunoSEQ multiplex PCR, and the TCRdb table lists in-frame clones only, not all of them. The sample consists of some 23,000 clones, around 83% of them appearing once. The CDR3 extends over 15 amino acids. Germline CDR1 MNHEY, CDR2 SMNVEV (reference sequence). V dropped 2 bases and J dropped 1 base, with 8 bases sitting between them. The chain recombines TRBV27 with TRBJ2-2; D may be TRBD2 (5 bases). The TCR was taken from a man in his fifties or sixties with head and neck cancer. Sequenced: PBMCs. The DNA of the CDR3 is TGTGCCAGCAGTTTAAGAGGAGGGAACACCGGGGAGCTGTTTTTT. It translates to CASSLRGGNTGELFF.